This record concerns one T cell receptor (beta chain) sequence. These data originate in a study of control samples from healthy donors and cancer patients. CDR1 is LGHDT and CDR2 is YNNKEL in the germline V gene (reference sequence). V was clipped by 3 bases and J by 4 bases, with 15 bases between them. This CDR3 region has 15 residues. Generated by immunoSEQ multiplex PCR, the TCRdb table keeps only in-frame clones and is missing some. In the table there are about 160,000 clones, approximately 94% of which are singletons. The specimen sequenced was blood. This receptor was taken from a woman aged 40 to 55 in good health. This chain connects TRBV3-1 (or the pseudogene TRBV3-2) to TRBJ1-2; the D is unclear. This CDR3 is CASSHPSASSYGYTF. For the CDR3, the DNA is TGTGCCAGCAGCCACCCGTCGGCGTCGAGCTATGGCTACACCTTC.